This T cell receptor (beta chain) is from a study of T-cell memory formation after mild COVID-19. On the study more broadly: The TCR clusters were mostly specific to one donor.

The CDR3 runs 14 residues. The germline gives CDR1 SGHRS, CDR2 YFSETQ. Deletions cut 4 bases from V and 2 bases from J, with 11 bases between. This clonotype has just a few counts. Antigen: not known. Study observations and caveats: Whether second-wave clones peaking at day 37 were SARS-CoV-2 specific went unconfirmed. Pre-infection memory harbored some responding clones, suggesting cross-reactive memory joined.

TCRdb processed the 5' RACE reads anew with MiXCR; each CDR3 protein has one entry. Among 380,000 or so distinct CDR3 sequences listed, under 15% were seen once. The receptor was isolated from a young man who had mild COVID-19 (a few samples of this study predate the infection). Cell type and time point are not known. The source material was PBMCs or a T cell subset sorted from them (not recorded which). The chain carries TRBV5-1 and TRBJ2-3, with no clear D. The chain's CDR3 is CASSPDGTTDTQYF. CDR3 in DNA: TGCGCCAGCAGCCCGGACGGTACCACAGATACGCAGTATTTT. Full variable domain (outside the CDR3, taken from reference TRBV5-1 and TRBJ2-3): KAGVTQTPRYLIKTRGQQVTLSCSPISGHRSVSWYQQTPGQGLQFLFEYFSETQRNKGNFPGRFSGRQFSNSRSEMNVSTLELGDSALYLCASSPDGTTDTQYFGPGTRLTVL.